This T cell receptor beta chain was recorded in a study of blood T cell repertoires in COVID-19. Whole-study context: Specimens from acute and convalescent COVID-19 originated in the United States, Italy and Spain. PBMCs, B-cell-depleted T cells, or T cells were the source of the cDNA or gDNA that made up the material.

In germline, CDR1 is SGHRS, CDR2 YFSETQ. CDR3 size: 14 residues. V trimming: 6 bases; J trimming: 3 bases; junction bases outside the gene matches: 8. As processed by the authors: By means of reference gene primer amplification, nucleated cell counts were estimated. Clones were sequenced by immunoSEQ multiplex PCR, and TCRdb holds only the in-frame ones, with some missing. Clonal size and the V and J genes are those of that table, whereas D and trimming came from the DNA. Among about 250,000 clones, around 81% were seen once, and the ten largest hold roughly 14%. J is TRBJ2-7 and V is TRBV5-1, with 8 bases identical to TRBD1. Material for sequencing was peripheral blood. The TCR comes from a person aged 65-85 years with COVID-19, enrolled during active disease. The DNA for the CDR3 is TGCGCCAGCAACACAGGGGGAGCACTCTACGAGCAGTACTTC. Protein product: CASNTGGALYEQYF.